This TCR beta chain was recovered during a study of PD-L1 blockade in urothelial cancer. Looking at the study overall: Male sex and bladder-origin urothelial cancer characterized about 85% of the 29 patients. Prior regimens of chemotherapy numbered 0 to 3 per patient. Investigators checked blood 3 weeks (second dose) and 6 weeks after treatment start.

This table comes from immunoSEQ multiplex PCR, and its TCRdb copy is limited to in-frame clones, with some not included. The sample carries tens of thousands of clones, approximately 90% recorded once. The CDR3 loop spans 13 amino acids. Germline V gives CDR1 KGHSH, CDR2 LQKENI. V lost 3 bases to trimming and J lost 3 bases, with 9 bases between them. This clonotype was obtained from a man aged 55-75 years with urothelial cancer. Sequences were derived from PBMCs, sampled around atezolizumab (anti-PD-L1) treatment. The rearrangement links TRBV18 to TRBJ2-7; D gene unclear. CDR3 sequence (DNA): TGTGCCAGCTCACCCAGTGTCCTCTACGAGCAGTACTTC. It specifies CASSPSVLYEQYF. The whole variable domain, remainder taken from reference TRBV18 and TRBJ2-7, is NAGVMQNPRHLVRRRGQEARLRCSPMKGHSHVYWYRQLPEEGLKFMVYLQKENIIDESGMPKERFSAEFPKEGPSILRIQQVVRGDSAAYFCASSPSVLYEQYFGPGTRLTVT.